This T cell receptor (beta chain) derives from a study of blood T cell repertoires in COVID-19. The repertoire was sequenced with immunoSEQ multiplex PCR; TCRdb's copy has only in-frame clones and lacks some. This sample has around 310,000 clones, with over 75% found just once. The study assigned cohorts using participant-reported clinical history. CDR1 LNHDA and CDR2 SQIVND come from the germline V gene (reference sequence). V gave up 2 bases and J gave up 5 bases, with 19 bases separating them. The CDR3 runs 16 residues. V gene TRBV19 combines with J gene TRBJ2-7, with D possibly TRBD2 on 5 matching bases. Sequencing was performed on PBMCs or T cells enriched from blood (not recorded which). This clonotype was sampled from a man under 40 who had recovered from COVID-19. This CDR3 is CASSITPGSVGNEQYF. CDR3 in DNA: TGTGCCAGTAGTATAACGCCTGGCAGTGTCGGGAACGAGCAGTACTTC.